This TCR beta chain emerged from a study of PD-1 blockade in classical Hodgkin lymphoma. Study observations and caveats: Unlike CD8+ TCR diversity, which did not rise significantly by C4D1, CD4+ TCR diversity did.

Using immunoSEQ multiplex PCR, the repertoire was profiled, and TCRdb retains in-frame clones only, with some absent. The table shows 27,000 or so clones, with about two thirds occurring only once. As concerns this clone: Its antigen is not known.

The CDR3 is made up of 13 amino acids. Germline V CDR1 and CDR2: ENHRY, SYGVKD. The V end was cut by 8 bases, the J end by 1 base, with 12 bases between. The sample's time point: cycle 4 day 1 (C4D1), after 6 weeks of nivolumab. Relapse after autologous stem cell transplantation occurred in every patient, and brentuximab vedotin exposure varied. V usage is TRBV10-3 and J usage is TRBJ2-7; D may be TRBD2 (6 bases). The material was peripheral blood mononuclear cells (PBMCs), obtained before the fourth cycle of nivolumab. This receptor was identified in a human donor with classical Hodgkin lymphoma. The CDR3 reads CAIGRAGSYEQYF. DNA for the CDR3: TGTGCCATCGGTAGGGCGGGGTCCTACGAGCAGTACTTC.